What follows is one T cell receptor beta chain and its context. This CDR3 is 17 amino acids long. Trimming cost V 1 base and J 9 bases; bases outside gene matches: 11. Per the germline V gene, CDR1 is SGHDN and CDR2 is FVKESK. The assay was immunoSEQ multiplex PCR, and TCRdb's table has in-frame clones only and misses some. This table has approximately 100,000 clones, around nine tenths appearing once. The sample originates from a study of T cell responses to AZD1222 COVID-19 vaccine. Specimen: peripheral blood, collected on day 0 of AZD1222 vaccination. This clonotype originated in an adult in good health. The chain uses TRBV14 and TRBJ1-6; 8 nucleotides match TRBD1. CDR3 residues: CASSQGTGSGSTSPLHF. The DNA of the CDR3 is TGTGCCAGCAGCCAAGGGACAGGGTCGGGAAGTACTTCACCCCTCCACTTT.